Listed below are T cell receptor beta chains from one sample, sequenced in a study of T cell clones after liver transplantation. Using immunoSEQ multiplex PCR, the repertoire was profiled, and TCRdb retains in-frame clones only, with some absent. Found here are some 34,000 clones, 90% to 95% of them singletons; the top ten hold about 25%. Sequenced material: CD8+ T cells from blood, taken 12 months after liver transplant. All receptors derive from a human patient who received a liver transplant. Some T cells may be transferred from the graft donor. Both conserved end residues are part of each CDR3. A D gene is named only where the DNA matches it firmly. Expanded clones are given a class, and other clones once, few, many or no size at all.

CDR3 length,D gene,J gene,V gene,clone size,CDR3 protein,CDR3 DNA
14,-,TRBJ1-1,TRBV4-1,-,CASSQDGRGTEAFF,TGCGCCAGCAGCCAAGATGGTCGGGGCACTGAAGCTTTCTTT
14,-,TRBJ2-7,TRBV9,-,CASSVGRTSYEQYF,TGTGCCAGCAGTGTGGGGAGGACCTCCTACGAGCAGTACTTC
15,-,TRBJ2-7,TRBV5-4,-,CASSWERGVSYEQYF,TGTGCCAGCAGCTGGGAGAGGGGTGTGTCCTACGAGCAGTACTTC
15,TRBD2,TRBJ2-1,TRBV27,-,CASSHGTSGDNEQFF,TGTGCCAGCAGTCACGGGACTAGCGGGGACAATGAGCAGTTCTTC
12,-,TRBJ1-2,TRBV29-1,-,CSVEERGEGYTF,TGCAGCGTTGAGGAAAGGGGTGAGGGCTACACCTTC
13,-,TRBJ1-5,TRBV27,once,CASSFGRNQPQHF,TGTGCCAGCAGTTTTGGGAGGAATCAGCCCCAGCATTTT
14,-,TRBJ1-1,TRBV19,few,CASSIVEGSAEAFF,TGTGCCAGTAGTATAGTCGAGGGTAGTGCTGAAGCTTTCTTT
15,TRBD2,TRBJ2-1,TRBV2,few,CASSEVGLAGVGQFF,TGTGCCAGCAGTGAAGTTGGACTAGCGGGAGTGGGGCAGTTCTTC
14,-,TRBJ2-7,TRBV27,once,CASMWGPGSYEQYF,TGTGCCAGCATGTGGGGCCCAGGGTCCTACGAGCAGTACTTC
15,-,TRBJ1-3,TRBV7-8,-,CASSLGADGMNTIYF,TGTGCCAGCAGCTTAGGGGCGGACGGAATGAACACCATATATTTT
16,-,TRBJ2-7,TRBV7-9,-,CASSLGGQGTSYEQYF,TGTGCCAGCAGCTTGGGGGGACAAGGGACATCCTACGAGCAGTACTTC
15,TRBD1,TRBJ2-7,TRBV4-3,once,CASSPTGGSNNEQYF,TGCGCCAGCAGCCCAACAGGGGGCTCGAATAACGAGCAGTACTTC
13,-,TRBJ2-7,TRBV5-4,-,CASSGAKTYEQYF,TGTGCCAGCAGCGGGGCTAAGACCTACGAGCAGTACTTC
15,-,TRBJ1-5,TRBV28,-,CASSFRVELNQPQHF,TGTGCCAGCAGTTTTCGCGTGGAACTCAATCAGCCCCAGCATTTT
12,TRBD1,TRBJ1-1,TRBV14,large,CASSLDRVEAFF,TGTGCCAGCAGCCTGGACAGGGTTGAAGCTTTCTTT
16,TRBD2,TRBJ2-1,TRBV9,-,CASSVRLADNYNEQFF,TGTGCCAGCAGCGTGAGGCTAGCGGATAACTACAATGAGCAGTTCTTC
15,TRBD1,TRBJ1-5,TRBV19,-,CASRPTGGGNQPQHF,TGTGCCAGTAGGCCGACAGGGGGCGGCAATCAGCCCCAGCATTTT
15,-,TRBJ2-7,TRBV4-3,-,CASSPFQGNTYEQYF,TGCGCCAGCAGCCCTTTCCAGGGAAACACCTACGAGCAGTACTTC
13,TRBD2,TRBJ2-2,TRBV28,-,CASMERGEGELFF,TGTGCCAGCATGGAGCGGGGGGAAGGGGAGCTGTTTTTT
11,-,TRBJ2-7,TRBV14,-,CASSLSYEQYF,TGTGCCAGCAGCCTCTCCTACGAGCAGTACTTC
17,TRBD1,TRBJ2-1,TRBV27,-,CASSPLMGTGVDNEQFF,TGTGCCAGCAGCCCTTTAATGGGGACAGGGGTCGACAATGAGCAGTTCTTC
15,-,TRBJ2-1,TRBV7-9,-,CASSFTGPGDNEQFF,TGTGCCAGCAGTTTTACAGGGCCAGGAGACAATGAGCAGTTCTTC
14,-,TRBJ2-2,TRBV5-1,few,CASSGPMTGGELFF,TGCGCCAGCAGCGGCCCTATGACGGGCGGGGAGCTGTTTTTT
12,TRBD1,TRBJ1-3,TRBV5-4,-,CASRGQGDTIYF,TGTGCCAGCAGAGGACAGGGGGACACCATATATTTT
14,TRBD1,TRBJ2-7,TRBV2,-,CATLWGQGAYEQYF,TGTGCCACCCTATGGGGGCAGGGGGCTTACGAGCAGTACTTC
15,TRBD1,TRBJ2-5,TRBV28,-,CASSFSDRGLETQYF,TGTGCCAGCAGTTTTAGTGACAGGGGGCTAGAGACCCAGTACTTC
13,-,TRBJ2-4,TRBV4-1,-,CASSAGPSNIQYF,TGCGCCAGCAGCGCAGGGCCCTCGAACATTCAGTACTTC
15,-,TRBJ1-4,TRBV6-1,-,CASSQGEATNEKLFF,TGTGCCAGCAGCCAGGGAGAGGCAACTAATGAAAAACTGTTTTTT
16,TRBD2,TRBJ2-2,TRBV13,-,CASSSGTSGDTGELFF,TGTGCCAGCAGCTCGGGGACTAGCGGGGACACCGGGGAGCTGTTTTTT
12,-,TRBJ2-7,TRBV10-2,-,CASSSSGYEQYF,TGCGCCAGCAGTAGTAGCGGCTACGAGCAGTACTTC
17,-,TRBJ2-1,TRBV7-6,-,CASSLSVGGGSYNEQFF,TGTGCCAGCAGCTTATCGGTAGGAGGGGGCTCCTACAATGAGCAGTTCTTC
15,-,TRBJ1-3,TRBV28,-,CASSSRRSSGNTIYF,TGTGCCAGCAGTTCCCGCCGTAGCTCTGGAAACACCATATATTTT
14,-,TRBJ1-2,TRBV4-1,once,CASSQGTDNYGYTF,TGCGCCAGCAGCCAAGGGACAGATAACTATGGCTACACCTTC
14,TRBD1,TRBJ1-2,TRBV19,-,CASSPRTGVDGYTF,TGTGCCAGTAGTCCCAGGACAGGGGTAGATGGCTACACCTTC
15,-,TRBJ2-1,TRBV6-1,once,CASSEAGVSYNEQFF,TGTGCCAGCAGTGAAGCGGGAGTCTCCTACAATGAGCAGTTCTTC
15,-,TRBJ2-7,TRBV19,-,CASSPRDTSGYEQYF,TGTGCCAGTAGTCCCCGGGACACCTCGGGCTACGAGCAGTACTTC
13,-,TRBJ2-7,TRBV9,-,CASSVDGSYEQYF,TGTGCCAGCAGCGTAGACGGGTCCTACGAGCAGTACTTC
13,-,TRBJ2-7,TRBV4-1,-,CASSQLLFDEQYF,TGCGCCAGCAGTCAACTTCTCTTCGACGAGCAGTACTTC
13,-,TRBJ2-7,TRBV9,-,CASSNPPGPEQYF,TGTGCCAGCAGCAACCCCCCGGGCCCAGAGCAGTACTTC
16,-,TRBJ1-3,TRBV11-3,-,CASSSRQDLSGNTIYF,TGTGCCAGCAGCTCTAGACAGGACCTCTCTGGAAACACCATATATTTT
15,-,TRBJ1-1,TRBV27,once,CASSLSNKGYTEAFF,TGTGCCAGCAGTTTATCCAATAAAGGATACACTGAAGCTTTCTTT
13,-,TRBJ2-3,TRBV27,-,CASSLLGADTQYF,TGTGCCAGCAGTTTGCTAGGGGCTGATACGCAGTATTTT
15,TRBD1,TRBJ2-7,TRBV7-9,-,CASEPFGQGTYEQYF,TGTGCCAGCGAACCTTTCGGACAGGGAACCTACGAGCAGTACTTC
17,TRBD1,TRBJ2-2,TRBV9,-,CASSDPPGTGNTGELFF,TGTGCCAGCAGTGATCCACCTGGGACAGGGAACACCGGGGAGCTGTTTTTT
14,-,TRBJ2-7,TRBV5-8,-,CASSITPRVYEQYF,TGTGCCAGCAGCATCACCCCCCGCGTATACGAGCAGTACTTC
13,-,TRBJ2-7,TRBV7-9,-,CASSLTGIDEQYF,TGTGCCAGCAGCTTAACAGGGATAGACGAGCAGTACTTC
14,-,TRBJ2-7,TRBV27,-,CASSLLRSSYEQYF,TGTGCCAGCAGTTTATTACGAAGCTCCTACGAGCAGTACTTC
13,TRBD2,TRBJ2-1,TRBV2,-,CASTRLAWNEQFF,TGTGCCAGCACTAGACTAGCGTGGAATGAGCAGTTCTTC
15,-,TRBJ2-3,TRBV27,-,CASTSRAGRTDTQYF,TGTGCCAGCACTTCCCGGGCGGGGAGGACAGATACGCAGTATTTT
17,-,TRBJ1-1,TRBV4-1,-,CASSQRGEVSGNTEAFF,TGCGCCAGCAGCCAAAGGGGGGAGGTTTCGGGGAACACTGAAGCTTTCTTT
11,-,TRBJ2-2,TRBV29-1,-,CSVPAGPELFF,TGCAGCGTCCCTGCCGGGCCGGAGCTGTTTTTT
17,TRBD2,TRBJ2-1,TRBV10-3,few,CAISESLASGDYNEQFF,TGTGCCATCAGTGAGTCCCTTGCTAGCGGGGACTACAATGAGCAGTTCTTC
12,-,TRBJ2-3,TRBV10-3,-,CAISDGEDTQYF,TGTGCCATCAGTGACGGGGAGGATACGCAGTATTTT